These 19 T cell receptor beta chains share one sample of origin, sequenced in a study of graft-versus-host responses after intestinal transplantation. TCRdb's copy holds only in-frame clones and misses some; the assay was immunoSEQ multiplex PCR. This sample has tens of thousands of clones, with about 95% found just once. Their target antigens are unknown. Specimen: unstimulated CD4+ T cells sorted from spleen or lymph node cells, collected before transplant. The receptor source for this set is a human donor who was the organ donor for an intestinal transplant.

This sequence joins TRBV6-6 and TRBJ2-5; unclear D gene. V was cut by 6 bases and J by 1 base, with 3 bases left in between. CDR1 and CDR2 (germline): MNHNY, SVGAGI (reference sequence). The CDR3 is made up of 11 amino acids. The CDR3: CASSRQETQYF. DNA for the CDR3: TGTGCCAGCAGCCGCCAAGAGACCCAGTACTTC.

V usage is TRBV30 and J usage is TRBJ1-4; no reliable D call. The germline V gene encodes CDR1 GTSNPN and CDR2 SVGIG (reference sequence). Trimming took off 2 bases at V and 11 bases at J, with 12 bases between the two ends. This CDR3 is 12 amino acids long. The CDR3 loop is CAWSRRGFKLFF. Written as DNA, the CDR3 is TGTGCCTGGAGTCGGAGAGGGTTCAAACTGTTTTTT.

This chain uses TRBV5-1 with TRBJ2-3; possible D gene TRBD2, 5 bases. Trimming left V 6 bases short and J 4 bases short, with 15 bases between. The CDR3 extends over 14 amino acids. The V gene's germline CDR1 is SGHRS and CDR2 YFSETQ. The CDR3 protein is CASTLLGESDTQYF. The CDR3 DNA sequence: TGCGCCAGCACCTTACTGGGAGAGTCAGATACGCAGTATTTT.

J is TRBJ1-1 and V is TRBV28, with 7 bases that match TRBD1. The CDR3 has 12 amino acids. V gave up 5 bases and J gave up 10 bases; unmatched junction bases: 7. Germline V lookup: CDR1 MDHEN, CDR2 SYDVKM. The CDR3 DNA sequence: TGTGCCAGCAGTGGAGGGGGCTTTGGAGCTTTCTTT. It yields the protein CASSGGGFGAFF.

V is TRBV28 and J is TRBJ2-7; TRBD2 might be the D (6 bases). Per germline, CDR1 MDHEN and CDR2 SYDVKM. Trimming took 8 bases from V and 3 from J, leaving 11 bases between them. The CDR3 contains 12 residues. In nucleotides, the CDR3 is TGTGCCAGCGCCCTGCGGGGCTACGAGCAGTACTTC. This gives the protein CASALRGYEQYF. Drawing the rest from reference TRBV28 and TRBJ2-7, the complete variable domain is DVKVTQSSRYLVKRTGEKVFLECVQDMDHENMFWYRQDPGLGLRLIYFSYDVKMKEKGDIPEGYSVSREKKERFSLILESASTNQTSMYLCASALRGYEQYFGPGTRLTVT.

The chain has TRBV7-9 and TRBJ1-4; D is possibly TRBD1 (5 bases). V was cut by 2 bases and J by 6 bases, with 13 bases left in between. There are 15 residues in the CDR3. Germline CDR1 is SEHNR and CDR2 is FQNEAQ (reference sequence). CDR3 nucleotide sequence: TGTGCCAGCAGCTTATCGGGCAGGGTGGATGAAAAACTGTTTTTT. It translates to CASSLSGRVDEKLFF.

CDR3 nucleotides: TGCGCCAGCAGCTTGGAGAAGACCTATGGCTACACCTTC. Amino acids: CASSLEKTYGYTF. V usage is TRBV5-1 and J usage is TRBJ1-2; D call uncertain. CDR3 length: 13 residues. V was cut by 0 bases and J by 4 bases, with 7 bases left in between. The germline V gene encodes CDR1 SGHRS and CDR2 YFSETQ. Based on the CDR3 plus reference TRBV5-1 and TRBJ1-2, the full variable domain is KAGVTQTPRYLIKTRGQQVTLSCSPISGHRSVSWYQQTPGQGLQFLFEYFSETQRNKGNFPGRFSGRQFSNSRSEMNVSTLELGDSALYLCASSLEKTYGYTFGSGTRLTVV.

The V gene is TRBV28, the J gene TRBJ2-2; possible D gene TRBD2, 5 bases. The ends were cut back, 4 bases at V and 0 bases at J, with 12 bases in the middle. This CDR3 region has 16 residues. Looked up from germline, CDR1 is MDHEN and CDR2 is SYDVKM. This chain's CDR3 is CASSYVRGANTGELFF. The CDR3, as DNA: TGTGCCAGCAGTTACGTCCGGGGAGCGAACACCGGGGAGCTGTTTTTT. The full variable domain, its missing parts supplied by reference TRBV28 and TRBJ2-2, is DVKVTQSSRYLVKRTGEKVFLECVQDMDHENMFWYRQDPGLGLRLIYFSYDVKMKEKGDIPEGYSVSREKKERFSLILESASTNQTSMYLCASSYVRGANTGELFFGEGSRLTVL.

The chain couples TRBV14 to TRBJ2-5, with 7 nucleotides matching TRBD1. Matching the DNA end better, TRBJ2-7 makes the J call doubtful. The CDR3 consists of 16 residues. Germline V gives CDR1 SGHDN, CDR2 FVKESK. The CDR3 spells CASSQFTGTVSYEQYF. As DNA, the CDR3 is TGTGCCAGCAGCCAATTTACCGGGACAGTGTCCTACGAGCAGTACTTC.

CDR3 residues: CASRGAADRGLYNEQFF. CDR3 nucleotides: TGTGCAAGTCGCGGGGCGGCGGACAGGGGACTGTACAATGAGCAGTTCTTC. This chain links TRBV12-2 with TRBJ2-1; TRBD1, the D gene given by the table, was not confirmed from the DNA. TRBV12-2 is labeled a pseudogene. CDR3 length: 17 amino acids.

V usage is TRBV4-2 and J usage is TRBJ1-3; D gene ambiguous. The CDR3 length is 18 residues. Germline assignment: CDR1 LGHNA and CDR2 YNFKEQ. Trimming left V 0 bases short and J 2 bases short, with 17 bases between. CDR3 bases: TGTGCCAGCAGCCAAGATCCGTCCCGGGTGAAGGCTGGAAACACCATATATTTT. This encodes CASSQDPSRVKAGNTIYF.

The chain is built from TRBV7-2 and TRBJ1-1; TRBD1 matches at 8 bases. V shed 2 bases, J shed 3 bases, and the junction held 5 bases outside the gene matches. The germline V gene has CDR1 SGHTA and CDR2 FQGNSA. The CDR3 covers 15 residues. CDR3 coding DNA: TGTGCCAGCAGCTTACAGACAGGGGATTACACTGAAGCTTTCTTT. Translating it yields CASSLQTGDYTEAFF.

V gene TRBV2 combines with J gene TRBJ1-4; TRBD1 aligns across 10 bases. The CDR3 contains 14 residues. CDR1 is SNHLY, CDR2 FYNNEI, per germline. With V trimmed by 6 bases and J by 5 bases, 3 bases remained unmatched. The CDR3 nucleotides are TGTGCCAGCAGCCAGGACAGGGGGAATGAAAAACTGTTTTTT. Translating gives CASSQDRGNEKLFF.

J is TRBJ1-4 and V is TRBV5-1; TRBD1 is a possible D gene (6 bases). The CDR3 runs 14 residues. Germline CDR1 is SGHRS and CDR2 is YFSETQ. V gave up 4 bases and J gave up 8 bases, with 15 bases separating them. The CDR3 is CASSPLGGREKLFF. Here the CDR3 DNA reads TGCGCCAGCAGCCCGCTAGGGGGTAGAGAAAAACTGTTTTTT.

The rearrangement uses TRBV27 and TRBJ1-5; TRBD1 matches at 8 bases. V lost 6 bases to trimming and J lost 3 bases; unmatched junction nucleotides: 7. The germline V gene has CDR1 MNHEY and CDR2 SMNVEV (reference sequence). The CDR3 loop spans 15 amino acids. CDR3 DNA: TGTGCCAGCAGCCACAGGGGGAGAGACAATCAGCCCCAGCATTTT. This gives the protein CASSHRGRDNQPQHF.

On this clone itself: One end of the junction does not line up with germline, which may come from a read error. Other DNA sequences in the sample encode the same CDR3. The genes are TRBV28 and TRBJ1-1; TRBD1 aligns across 7 bases. Per germline, CDR1 MDHEN and CDR2 SYDVKM. The CDR3 is 15 residues long. CDR3: CASSHPTGRGTEAFF. CDR3 coding DNA: TGCGCCAGCAGTCATCCGACAGGGAGGGGCACTGAAGCTTTCTTT.

This clone has only a few counts. The chain combines TRBV5-8 with TRBJ2-7, with 7 positions matching TRBD2. The CDR3 contains 16 residues. Trimming cost V 4 bases and J 2 bases; bases outside gene matches: 12. From germline, CDR1 is SGHTS and CDR2 YDEGEE. The CDR3 sequence: CASSRSGGEGAYEQYF. The CDR3 DNA is TGTGCCAGCAGCCGATCGGGGGGAGAAGGGGCCTACGAGCAGTACTTC.

The chain combines TRBV18 with TRBJ2-7, with 10 bases identical to TRBD2. V dropped 3 bases and J dropped 3; count of bases not matched to a gene: 5. The CDR3 runs 15 residues. Germline CDR1 KGHSH, CDR2 LQKENI. CDR3 amino acids: CASSPYSGGIYEQYF. The CDR3 DNA follows: TGTGCCAGCTCACCGTATAGCGGGGGGATCTACGAGCAGTACTTC.

The CDR3 reads CASSEGQGVNYGYTF. In DNA form, the CDR3 reads TGTGCCAGCAGTGAAGGTCAGGGTGTCAACTATGGCTACACCTTC. The rearrangement uses TRBV6-1 and TRBJ1-2; TRBD1 might be the D (5 bases). Germline CDR1 reads MNHNS; CDR2 reads SASEGT. This CDR3 is built from 15 residues. Trimming removed 1 base at V and 2 bases at J, with 11 bases between.